Below are 30 T cell receptor beta chains sequenced from a single sample in a study of T cells in Graves' hyperthyroidism and ophthalmopathy. TCR beta CDR3 regions were amplified from RNA. HTBI primers were used for first-round RT-PCR of the TCR CDR3. TCRdb passed the multiplex PCR reads through MiXCR, listing each CDR3 protein once. The sample shows 490,000 or so distinct CDR3 sequences, more than 15% of them seen only once. Material for sequencing was blood. All receptors derive from a woman younger than 45 with Graves' ophthalmopathy.

This clonotype appeared many times. The V call is TRBV7-2, the J call TRBJ1-3, with no clear D. Trimming stripped 2 bases from V and 0 bases from J, with 11 bases between. The CDR3 spans 16 residues. Germline V gene sequence: CDR1 SGHTA, CDR2 FQGNSA. The CDR3 DNA is TGTGCCAGCAGCTTACGGGCAGGCGACTCTGGAAACACCATATATTTT. It encodes CASSLRAGDSGNTIYF.

The gene calls are TRBV29-1 and TRBJ1-2, with 8 nucleotides matching TRBD1. The CDR3 spans 11 residues. The V gene's germline CDR1 is SQVTM and CDR2 ANQGSEA. V lost 7 bases, J lost 6 bases, and 4 bases stayed unmatched. The CDR3 is CSGFRGHGYTF. The CDR3 DNA sequence: TGCAGCGGGTTCAGGGGGCATGGCTACACCTTC.

This clonotype was seen ten or more times. V and J are TRBV6-1 and TRBJ2-7; TRBD2 matches 7 bases. From germline, CDR1 is MNHNS and CDR2 SASEGT. The junction had 10 bases not matched to a gene; V was cut back by 8 bases and J by 3 bases. The CDR3 is made up of 14 amino acids. CDR3 loop: CASLEAGNFYEQYF. Here the CDR3 DNA reads TGTGCCAGCCTCGAAGCGGGGAATTTCTACGAGCAGTACTTC.

J is TRBJ2-2 and V is TRBV18; D ambiguous. This CDR3 has 15 amino acids. Trimming took 8 bases from V and 1 from J, leaving 14 bases between them. Germline values: CDR1 KGHSH, CDR2 LQKENI. CDR3 nucleotides: TGTGCCAGCACGGACGCCCGGAGGAACACCGGGGAGCTGTTTTTT. It encodes CASTDARRNTGELFF.

Remarks on this clonotype: This may be a read error: a much more frequent sequence differs by one nucleotide. The V call is TRBV6-1, the J call TRBJ1-6; 8 nucleotides line up with TRBD1. This CDR3 contains 14 residues. V was clipped by 6 bases and J by 8 bases; unmatched bases: 6. CDR1 MNHNS and CDR2 SASEGT come from the germline V gene. The CDR3 region is CASSWTGHDSPLHF. The CDR3, as DNA: TGTGCCAGCAGCTGGACAGGGCATGATTCACCCCTCCACTTT.

This clonotype is a singleton in its sample. V and J are TRBV19 and TRBJ2-6, with D tentatively TRBD2 (5 bases). The germline CDR1 and CDR2 sequences are LNHDA and SQIVND (reference sequence). V shed 3 bases and J shed 6 bases, with 12 bases lying between them. There are 15 residues in the CDR3. The CDR3 region is CASSILEAPANVLTF. The CDR3 coding sequence is TGTGCCAGTAGTATCCTGGAGGCTCCGGCCAACGTCCTGACTTTC.

This clonotype appeared a few times. The chain recombines TRBV10-3 with TRBJ1-1, with D possibly being TRBD1 (5 bases). Germline V gene sequence: CDR1 ENHRY, CDR2 SYGVKD. Trimming took off 11 bases at V and 1 base at J, with 17 bases between the two ends. CDR3 length: 14 residues. CDR3 sequence: CAPRGGAKNTEAFF. CDR3 bases: TGTGCCCCCCGAGGCGGGGCCAAGAACACTGAAGCTTTCTTT.

The sample holds many counts of this clonotype. The gene calls are TRBV28 and TRBJ2-3; no clear D. With 5 bases removed from V and 2 bases from J, the gap between germline ends came to 14 bases. CDR1 MDHEN and CDR2 SYDVKM come from the germline V gene. The CDR3 is 15 amino acids. The CDR3 nucleotides read TGTGCCAGCAGTCCCCGGGTCTACCTCACAGATACGCAGTATTTT. As protein: CASSPRVYLTDTQYF. The variable domain in full, completed from reference TRBV28 and TRBJ2-3, reads DVKVTQSSRYLVKRTGEKVFLECVQDMDHENMFWYRQDPGLGLRLIYFSYDVKMKEKGDIPEGYSVSREKKERFSLILESASTNQTSMYLCASSPRVYLTDTQYFGPGTRLTVL.

This rearrangement joins TRBV6-2 or TRBV6-3 to TRBJ2-2, with TRBD2 matching 15 bases. This CDR3 comprises 19 residues. V trimming: 5 bases; J trimming: 7 bases; junction bases outside the gene matches: 14. Germline lookup yields CDR1 MNHEY and CDR2 SVGEGT. CDR3 bases: TGTGCCAGCAGTCAACTCGGACTAGCGGGAGGGCCTAAGGACGGGGAGCTGTTTTTT. Amino acids: CASSQLGLAGGPKDGELFF.

This clonotype was seen only a few times. The chain joins TRBV4-3 to TRBJ2-7; TRBD2 is a possible D gene (5 bases). Germline V lookup: CDR1 LGHNA, CDR2 YSLEER. Deletions cut 1 base from V and 7 bases from J, with 11 bases between. The CDR3 spans 13 residues. The CDR3, as DNA: TGCGCCAGCAGCCAAGTGTGGCGAGGGGAGCAGTACTTC. Translated, it gives CASSQVWRGEQYF.

V and J are TRBV20-1 and TRBJ2-7; the D gene is possibly TRBD2 (6 bases). CDR1 is DFQATT and CDR2 is SNEGSKA in the germline V gene (reference sequence). V lost 5 bases, J lost 3 bases, and 11 bases lay in between. This CDR3 spans 12 amino acids. CDR3 residues: CSAHWGGYEQYF. In DNA form, the CDR3 reads TGCAGTGCTCACTGGGGAGGCTACGAGCAGTACTTC.

This clonotype has just a few counts. The rearrangement joins TRBV27 to TRBJ2-3; the match to TRBD1 covers 9 bases. This CDR3 has 16 amino acids. The ends lost 0 bases at V and 4 bases at J; junction bases unmatched: 5. Germline CDR1 MNHEY, CDR2 SMNVEV (reference sequence). CDR3 nucleotide sequence: TGTGCCAGCAGTTTATCACGACAGGGGGTATCAGATACGCAGTATTTT. Its translation: CASSLSRQGVSDTQYF.

This clonotype was seen at least ten times. This sequence joins TRBV30 and TRBJ1-2; D is unclear. V was trimmed by 2 bases and J by 6 bases, leaving 16 bases between them. This CDR3 is built from 14 residues. CDR1 is GTSNPN and CDR2 is SVGIG in the germline V gene (reference sequence). The CDR3 spells CAWSPRPGLHGYTF. The CDR3 region has the DNA TGTGCCTGGAGTCCCCGCCCCGGACTCCATGGCTACACCTTC. The whole variable domain, remainder taken from reference TRBV30 and TRBJ1-2, is SQTIHQWPATLVQPVGSPLSLECTVEGTSNPNLYWYRQAAGRGLQLLFYSVGIGQISSEVPQNLSASRPQDRQFILSSKKLLLSDSGFYLCAWSPRPGLHGYTFGSGTRLTVV.

The V gene is TRBV20-1, the J gene TRBJ2-5; a weak D match, TRBD1 (6 bases). The CDR3 runs to 14 residues. Germline values: CDR1 DFQATT, CDR2 SNEGSKA (reference sequence). The germline V and J ends were trimmed by 4 bases and 5 bases, with 17 bases remaining between them. In DNA, the CDR3 is TGCAGTGCTACCCGGGACACCTCAGGGGAGACCCAGTACTTC. Protein: CSATRDTSGETQYF.

The chain employs TRBV29-1 and TRBJ2-1; no definite D call. V was shortened by 7 bases and J by 0 bases, with 13 bases between the two germline ends. CDR1 and CDR2 (germline): SQVTM, ANQGSEA. The CDR3 sequence is 14 residues long. For the CDR3, the DNA is TGCAGCGCCGCCGTAGATCCCTCCTACAATGAGCAGTTCTTC. It specifies CSAAVDPSYNEQFF.

This clonotype was counted only a few times. The J gene is TRBJ1-5, the V gene TRBV6-1; D remains unclear. CDR1 is MNHNS, CDR2 SASEGT, per germline. Trimming pared 6 bases from V and 4 bases from J, leaving 10 bases between. CDR3 length equals 13 residues. DNA for the CDR3: TGTGCCAGCAGAGACCGCGTAAATCAGCCCCAGCATTTT. It is translated as CASRDRVNQPQHF.

This clonotype was detected many times. Mismatch with germline at one junction end may stem from a read error. CDR3 sequence: CASTTPQENAEAFF. For the CDR3, the DNA is TGCGCCAGCACAACCCCACAGGAGAACGCTGAAGCTTTCTTT. V gene TRBV5-1 combines with J gene TRBJ1-1; D is perhaps TRBD1 (5 bases). This CDR3 has 14 residues. Germline V gene data show CDR1 as SGHRS and CDR2 as YFSETQ. Full variable domain (outside the CDR3, taken from reference TRBV5-1 and TRBJ1-1): KAGVTQTPRYLIKTRGQQVTLSCSPISGHRSVSWYQQTPGQGLQFLFEYFSETQRNKGNFPGRFSGRQFSNSRSEMNVSTLELGDSALYLCASTTPQENAEAFFGQGTRLTVV.

This clonotype was counted a few times. The rearrangement uses TRBV27 and TRBJ2-1, with 11 nucleotides matching TRBD2. V lost 6 bases to trimming and J lost 3 bases; unmatched junction nucleotides: 4. Germline V CDR1 and CDR2: MNHEY, SMNVEV (reference sequence). The CDR3 runs to 15 residues. CDR3 loop: CASRVAGGDYNEQFF. The CDR3 nucleotides read TGTGCCAGCAGGGTAGCGGGAGGGGACTACAATGAGCAGTTCTTC.

This clonotype appeared a few times. The V call is TRBV9, the J call TRBJ1-3; 9 bases map to TRBD1. Per germline, CDR1 SGDLS and CDR2 YYNGEE. CDR3 length: 15 residues. V lost 2 bases and J lost 8; bases outside the gene matches: 8. Here the CDR3 reads CASSVPQGAGDTIYF. DNA of the CDR3: TGTGCCAGCAGCGTTCCACAGGGGGCGGGAGACACCATATATTTT.

To note about this clonotype: One base away lies a much larger clone, so this may be a sequencing read error. CDR3 nucleotides: TGTGCCGGCGCCGGGACAGGGGGCAATGAGCAGTTCTTC. It codes for CAGAGTGGNEQFF. The V call is TRBV2, the J call TRBJ2-1, with 11 bases fitting TRBD1. Germline CDR1 and CDR2: SNHLY and FYNNEI. The V and J ends lost 11 bases and 6 bases, in that order; junction bases with no gene match: 6. The CDR3 is 13 amino acids.

This clonotype was counted at least ten times. The rearrangement links TRBV2 to TRBJ2-5; TRBD2 matches 9 bases. The germline CDR1 and CDR2 sequences are SNHLY and FYNNEI. The CDR3 length is 15 residues. Trimming at V came to 0 bases and at J to 4 bases, leaving 3 bases not matched to a gene. CDR3 DNA sequence: TGTGCCAGCAGTGAAGCGCAACTAGCGGGAGAGACCCAGTACTTC. Its translation is CASSEAQLAGETQYF.

A few counts support this clonotype. This chain links TRBV20-1 with TRBJ1-2; 9 nucleotides line up with TRBD1. The CDR3 consists of 14 residues. Germline V CDR1 and CDR2: DFQATT, SNEGSKA (reference sequence). With V trimmed by 1 base and J by 5 bases, 5 bases remained unmatched. The CDR3 DNA follows: TGCAGTGCTAGAGGGAGGGACAGGGCTTATGGCTACACCTTC. It translates to CSARGRDRAYGYTF.

This clonotype was seen ten or more times. The chain joins TRBV30 to TRBJ2-7; D remains unclear. Germline V gene data show CDR1 as GTSNPN and CDR2 as SVGIG (reference sequence). Between the trimmed V and J ends, which lost 0 bases and 3 bases, there was a span of 6 bases. The CDR3 covers 12 residues. For the CDR3, the DNA is TGTGCCTGGAGTGTAGACAACTACGAGCAGTACTTC. It yields the protein CAWSVDNYEQYF.

This rearrangement joins TRBV19 to TRBJ1-5, with D perhaps TRBD1 (6 bases). The CDR3 is made up of 15 amino acids. V was cut by 6 bases and J by 6 bases, with 18 bases left in between. Germline CDR1 is LNHDA and CDR2 is SQIVND (reference sequence). The chain's CDR3 is CASRIKGQGVQPQHF. The CDR3 DNA is TGTGCCAGTAGGATTAAGGGACAAGGTGTTCAGCCCCAGCATTTT.

This clonotype has at least ten counts. The chain recombines TRBV7-2 with TRBJ2-3; D gene ambiguous. Germline loops: CDR1 SGHTA, CDR2 FQGNSA. V was trimmed by 2 bases and J by 0 bases, leaving 12 bases between them. This CDR3 is 16 amino acids long. The CDR3: CASSLLPRLSTDTQYF. The CDR3 coding sequence is TGTGCCAGCAGCTTACTTCCTAGGCTTAGCACAGATACGCAGTATTTT. Filled out from reference TRBV7-2 and TRBJ2-3, the complete variable domain reads GAGVSQSPSNKVTEKGKDVELRCDPISGHTALYWYRQSLGQGLEFLIYFQGNSAPDKSGLPSDRFSAERTGGSVSTLTIQRTQQEDSAVYLCASSLLPRLSTDTQYFGPGTRLTVL.

This clonotype was seen only once. The rearrangement links TRBV4-3 to TRBJ1-2, with D tentatively TRBD1 (5 bases). V gave up 4 bases and J gave up 4 bases, with 16 bases separating them. The CDR3 covers 15 residues. CDR1 LGHNA and CDR2 YSLEER come from the germline V gene. The CDR3 nucleotides read TGCGCCAGCAGCCCTAGCCCACTAGGGGTCTATGGCTACACCTTC. Amino acids: CASSPSPLGVYGYTF.

In regard to this clonotype: The junction shows a germline mismatch at one end, possibly a read error. The chain has TRBV6-1 and TRBJ1-6; TRBD1 might be the D (5 bases). This CDR3 contains 14 residues. Germline assignment: CDR1 MNHNS and CDR2 SASEGT. CDR3 sequence: CASTPLRGNSPLHF. The CDR3 region has the DNA TGTGCCAGCACCCCCCTTAGGGGAAATTCACCCCTCCACTTC.

This clonotype occurred many times. This sequence joins TRBV5-6 and TRBJ2-7; 12 nucleotides align to TRBD2. CDR3 size: 15 residues. Germline CDR1 and CDR2: SGHDT and YYEEEE. J gave up 4 bases and V 4 bases, and 6 bases lay outside the gene matches. The CDR3 nucleotides read TGTGCCAGCAGCAGCAGACTAGCGGGAGTTTACGAGCAGTACTTC. Its protein product is CASSSRLAGVYEQYF.

The V call is TRBV24-1, the J call TRBJ2-1, with 13 bases fitting TRBD2. With V trimmed by 4 bases and J by 8 bases, 7 bases remained unmatched. Germline loops: CDR1 KGHDR, CDR2 SFDVKD. The CDR3 contains 16 residues. The CDR3 DNA reads TGTGCCACCAGTGACCCCGGACTAGCGGGAGACGATGAGCAGTTCTTC. This translates into CATSDPGLAGDDEQFF.

This clonotype was recorded a few times. The gene calls are TRBV14 and TRBJ2-7; D remains unclear. The V end was cut by 4 bases, the J end by 2 bases, with 12 bases between. The germline V gene encodes CDR1 SGHDN and CDR2 FVKESK. CDR3 size: 14 residues. The DNA for the CDR3 is TGTGCCAGCAGCCCGACACTGAATACCTACGAGCAGTACTTC. Amino acid sequence: CASSPTLNTYEQYF. The full variable domain, with the rest looked up from reference TRBV14 and TRBJ2-7, is EAGVTQFPSHSVIEKGQTVTLRCDPISGHDNLYWYRRVMGKEIKFLLHFVKESKQDESGMPNNRFLAERTGGTYSTLKVQPAELEDSGVYFCASSPTLNTYEQYFGPGTRLTVT.